The 9 T cell receptor beta chains below all came from one sample that was sequenced in a study of Graves' ophthalmopathy and Graves' hyperthyroidism (dated by TCRdb to 2016 to 2019). TCRdb names Illumina HiSeq 2000 as the instrument used. For repertoire sequencing, the TCR beta CDR3 regions were amplified from RNA transcripts. The first round of RT-PCR was done with HTBI primers and the Qiagen OneStep RT-PCR kit, and was followed by a second round of multiplex PCR, then size selection and purification. TCRdb took the public reads, trimmed them with fastp at Q25, ran MiXCR for clone calling and kept in-frame beta chains. Rows with one shared CDR3 protein collapse into an entry with the most common genes and DNA. The sample table lists 740,000 or so distinct CDR3 sequences, approximately 40% of them with a count of one. About 40% of the sample is taken by the ten largest. The specimen sequenced was peripheral blood. These receptors all stem from an adult man with Graves' ophthalmopathy.

A note on this clonotype: A clone one base away is much larger, so this may be a read error. The chain joins TRBV2 to TRBJ2-7; D is ambiguous. In germline, CDR1 is SNHLY, CDR2 FYNNEI. The CDR3 consists of 12 residues. The CDR3 nucleotides read TGTGCCAGCACCTGGAATTCCTACGAGCAGTGCTTC. Translation: CASTWNSYEQCF.

V is TRBV7-9 and J is TRBJ2-7, with 10 nucleotides matching TRBD1. The CDR3 totals 15 residues. Germline V gene sequence: CDR1 SEHNR, CDR2 FQNEAQ (reference sequence). V lost 4 bases and J lost 3; bases outside the gene matches: 6. CDR3 DNA: TGTGCCAGCAGCTGGGGACAGGGGTTGGGCTACGAGCAGTACTTC. Its translation is CASSWGQGLGYEQYF.

The table lists this clonotype with many counts. CDR3 protein: CASSYSSYGYTF. The CDR3, as DNA: TGTGCCAGCAGTTATTCGTCCTATGGCTACACCTTC. The chain couples TRBV12-3 or TRBV12-4 to TRBJ1-2; the D is unclear. The CDR3 loop spans 12 amino acids. V lost 4 bases and J 4 bases, leaving 7 bases between the germline ends.

In its sample, this clonotype was seen once. The DNA for the CDR3 is TGTGCCAGCAGTGACCCCCAGGGGATGGCTGGGGCCAACGTCCTGACTTTC. The encoded protein is CASSDPQGMAGANVLTF. The chain joins TRBV25-1 to TRBJ2-6, with D perhaps matching TRBD1 (6 bases). Trimming stripped 3 bases from V and 2 bases from J, with 14 bases between. Germline CDR1 reads MGHDK; CDR2 reads SYGVNS. The CDR3 consists of 17 residues.

The chain employs TRBV12-3 or TRBV12-4 and TRBJ2-7, with TRBD2 as a possible D gene (7 bases). Trimming stripped 5 bases from V and 6 bases from J, with 20 bases between. This CDR3 has 15 residues. CDR3 region: CASSPRGGGPFEQYF. CDR3 nucleotides: TGTGCCAGCAGTCCGCGCGGCGGGGGCCCCTTCGAGCAGTACTTC.

V gene TRBV24-1 combines with J gene TRBJ2-2; D is possibly TRBD1 (5 bases). The germline V gene encodes CDR1 KGHDR and CDR2 SFDVKD. The V gene lost 12 bases and the J gene lost 2 bases, with 12 bases spanning the gap. This CDR3 comprises 13 residues. The CDR3 DNA reads as TGTGCCGTAAGGACACCTAACACCGGGGAGCTGTTTTTT. Amino acids: CAVRTPNTGELFF.

The chain recombines TRBV5-1 with TRBJ1-1; D ambiguous. The CDR3 is made up of 15 amino acids. V lost 1 base to trimming and J lost 1 base, with 11 bases between them. The germline gives CDR1 SGHRS, CDR2 YFSETQ. CDR3 region: CASSLLWQANTEAFF. The CDR3, as DNA: TGCGCCAGCAGCTTGCTATGGCAGGCGAACACTGAAGCTTTCTTT.

This clonotype turned up a few times. The genes are TRBV20-1 and TRBJ2-7; 11 nucleotides match TRBD2. The CDR3 has 14 amino acids. The V gene end was trimmed by 6 bases and the J gene end by 1 base; junction bases not matched to a gene: 5. Germline loops: CDR1 DFQATT, CDR2 SNEGSKA (reference sequence). DNA for the CDR3: TGCAGTGCCCCAACTAGCGGGAGATCCTACGAGCAGTACTTC. This encodes CSAPTSGRSYEQYF.

The rearrangement joins TRBV7-2 to TRBJ1-3, with D unclear. Germline V gene sequence: CDR1 SGHTA, CDR2 FQGNSA. The CDR3 runs 15 residues. The V and J ends lost 5 bases and 4 bases respectively, with 15 bases between them. The CDR3 sequence is CASSQSGWTGNTIYF. CDR3 nucleotides: TGTGCCAGCAGCCAGTCGGGATGGACGGGAAACACCATATATTTT.